The rows below give T cell receptor beta chains drawn from one sample of a study of blood T cell repertoires in COVID-19. Clones were sequenced by immunoSEQ multiplex PCR, and TCRdb holds only the in-frame ones, with some missing. Here the sample spans around 250,000 clones, roughly four fifths being singletons. Sequenced sample: PBMCs or T cells enriched from blood (not recorded which). Receptor source: a man aged 30 to 39 with acute COVID-19. Both conserved end residues are part of each CDR3. A D gene is named only where the DNA matches it firmly. The size entry is marked missing in some rows and otherwise reads once, few, many or a size class.

J	size	V	D	DNA	CDR3
TRBJ1-3	.	TRBV20-1	.	TGCAGTGCTAGTTCTCTTTTACTCGGGTCCGGAAACACCATATATTTT	CSASSLLLGSGNTIYF
TRBJ1-6	.	TRBV9	.	TGTGCCAGCAGCGTAGTAGCAGGGGATTCAGCCCTCCACTTT	CASSVVAGDSALHF
TRBJ2-2	.	TRBV20-1	TRBD1	TGCAGTGCTAGTCAGGGGGCGAACGGGGAGCTGTTTTTT	CSASQGANGELFF
TRBJ2-3	.	TRBV5-1	.	TGCGCCAGCAGCTTGGGAGCAGATACGCAGTATTTT	CASSLGADTQYF
TRBJ1-2	few	TRBV5-5	.	TGTGCCAGCACACTGGACTTAAACTATGGCTACACCTTC	CASTLDLNYGYTF
TRBJ2-1	.	TRBV10-1	TRBD1	TGCGCCAGCAGTGAGTCTAGTTCCCCTCTGAGGGGGCGTAGGAATGAGCAGTTCTTC	CASSESSSPLRGRRNEQFF
TRBJ2-3	.	TRBV13	TRBD1	TGTGCCAGCAGCTTAGTAGGGACAGCCGGCACAGATACGCAGTATTTT	CASSLVGTAGTDTQYF
TRBJ1-1	.	TRBV30	.	TGTGCCTGGAGTCCCCGGAGGAACACTGAAGCTTTCTTT	CAWSPRRNTEAFF
TRBJ2-3	.	TRBV2	TRBD2	TGTGCCAGCAGCCGGGGACTAGCGGGCTACACAGATACGCAGTATTTT	CASSRGLAGYTDTQYF
TRBJ1-3	once	TRBV27	.	TGTGCCAGCAGTTTATCTGCTCTACCTGGAAACACCATATATTTT	CASSLSALPGNTIYF
TRBJ2-1	.	TRBV24-1	TRBD1	TGTGCCACCAGTGATGCCGCCGACAGGGACTACAATGAGCAGTTCTTC	CATSDAADRDYNEQFF
TRBJ1-1	.	TRBV24-1	.	TGTGCCACCACAGACAGCTATTACACTGAAGCTTTCTTT	CATTDSYYTEAFF
TRBJ2-2	once	TRBV5-4	.	TGTGCCAGCAGCTTGGGGGCCCACAGCACCGCATTCCCCGGGGAGCTGTTTTTT	CASSLGAHSTAFPGELFF
TRBJ2-3	few	TRBV3-1/TRBV3-2	TRBD2	TGTGCCAGCAGCCAAAGGAGCGGACTAGCGGGAGAAACCCGCATACGAGATACGCAGTATTTT	CASSQRSGLAGETRIRDTQYF
TRBJ1-3	few	TRBV6-1	TRBD1	TGTGCCAGCAGTGAAAAGACAGGGGATGGAAACACCATATATTTT	CASSEKTGDGNTIYF
TRBJ2-3	.	TRBV5-1	.	TGTGCCAGCAGCACAGGGCGTTCACCTGCAGCAGATACGCAGTATTTT	CASSTGRSPAADTQYF
TRBJ1-3	.	TRBV18	TRBD1	TGTGCCAGCTCACGGGGACAGGATAGCTCTGGAAACACCATATATTTT	CASSRGQDSSGNTIYF
TRBJ2-5	.	TRBV5-8	TRBD1	TGTGCCAGCAGCCCTGGGGACAGGGAAGAGACCCAGTACTTC	CASSPGDREETQYF
TRBJ2-1	few	TRBV9	.	TGTGCCAGCAGCGTAGCCCCGACTAGTTACAATGAGCAGTTCTTC	CASSVAPTSYNEQFF
TRBJ1-4	.	TRBV19	TRBD1	TGTGCCAGTAGTCAGACAGGGAGTAGGGAAAAACTGTTTTTT	CASSQTGSREKLFF
TRBJ1-1	few	TRBV5-1	.	TGCGCCAGCAGCTTGGGACAGGTGAACACTGAAGCTTTCTTT	CASSLGQVNTEAFF
TRBJ1-5	.	TRBV19	.	TGTGCCAGTAGTAGCAGTAAGTTCCAGCATTTT	CASSSSKFQHF
TRBJ2-1	.	TRBV19	.	TGTGCCAGTAGTATCAACTTTTACAATGAGCAGTTCTTC	CASSINFYNEQFF
TRBJ1-2	.	TRBV12-3/TRBV12-4	TRBD1	TGTGCCAGCAGTCCAGGGGGACAGGTTGGCTACACCTTC	CASSPGGQVGYTF
TRBJ1-5	.	TRBV6-5	TRBD1	TGTGCCAGCAGTACCGGGACAGGGGGCGATCAGCCCCAGCATTTT	CASSTGTGGDQPQHF
TRBJ2-1	.	TRBV15	.	TGTGCCACCAGCAGAGAATATGGGGCCCGCAACAATGAGCAGTTCTTC	CATSREYGARNNEQFF
TRBJ1-1	.	TRBV11-2	.	TGTGCCAGCAGCTTACCCATGAACACTGAAGCTTTCTTT	CASSLPMNTEAFF
TRBJ1-1	.	TRBV30	.	TGTGCCTGGAGTCCGTTGAGTGAAGCTTTCTTT	CAWSPLSEAFF
TRBJ2-2	.	TRBV7-3	TRBD2	TGTGCCAGCAGCCCCTGGGCGGGAGACACCGGGGAGCTGTTTTTT	CASSPWAGDTGELFF
TRBJ1-3	.	TRBV4-2	.	TGTGCCAGCAGCCAAGTCCCCTCTGGGCAGGCTGGAAACACCATATATTTT	CASSQVPSGQAGNTIYF
TRBJ2-2	.	TRBV5-4	TRBD2	TGTGCCAGCAGCTCGGCGGGCGGGAGGGCTACCGGGGAGCTGTTTTTT	CASSSAGGRATGELFF
TRBJ1-2	.	TRBV3-1/TRBV3-2	.	TGTGCCAGCAGCCAAGGGACCGGGAGCTACACCTTC	CASSQGTGSYTF
TRBJ1-2	.	TRBV5-1	.	TGCGCCAGCAGCTTGGGCAGGGGCGAGGGCTACACCTTC	CASSLGRGEGYTF
TRBJ2-5	.	TRBV16	TRBD2	TGTGCCAGCAGCCAACCGATACTAGCGGGGCAAGAGACCCAGTACTTC	CASSQPILAGQETQYF
TRBJ2-2	.	TRBV11-3	TRBD2	TGTGCCAGCAGCCTAGCGGGAATGAACACCGGGGAGCTGTTTTTT	CASSLAGMNTGELFF
TRBJ2-5	.	TRBV29-1	TRBD2	TGCAGCGTTGAAGATGTAATAAGGCTAGCGGCCGTTAGGTGGGCAGAGACCCAGTACTTC	CSVEDVIRLAAVRWAETQYF
TRBJ2-2	.	TRBV5-4	.	TGTGCCAGCAGCTCGCGCAGGGGCGACACCGGGGAGCTGTTTTTT	CASSSRRGDTGELFF
TRBJ1-6	.	TRBV29-1	.	TGCAGCGTGACGCAGGGAGGCAGTTCACCCCTCCACTTT	CSVTQGGSSPLHF
TRBJ1-2	.	TRBV5-8	TRBD1	TGTGCCAGCAGCCAGGACAGGGGGCCGTCCTATGGCTACACCTTC	CASSQDRGPSYGYTF
TRBJ2-4	once	TRBV5-1	TRBD1	TGCGCCAGTACAGGGGCGCGTGAAAACATTCAGTACTTC	CASTGARENIQYF
TRBJ1-5	.	TRBV10-1	.	TGCGCCCTATCAAGTTGGTCCAGCAATCAGCCCCAGCATTTT	CALSSWSSNQPQHF
TRBJ1-2	once	TRBV5-1	.	TGCGCCAGCAGCTTGGAGGGGGAAGGTGGCTACACCTTC	CASSLEGEGGYTF
TRBJ2-5	.	TRBV7-2	TRBD2	TGTGCCAGCACCCTGGGACTAGCGGGGGGAGAGACCCAGTACTTC	CASTLGLAGGETQYF
TRBJ2-5	once	TRBV20-1	.	TGCAGTGCTAGTAGCTTCAGGGCAGAGACCCAGTACTTC	CSASSFRAETQYF
TRBJ2-1	.	TRBV5-4	.	TGTGCCACAAACAGGGGACTTGATGATGAGCAGTTCTTC	CATNRGLDDEQFF
TRBJ2-5	.	TRBV5-4	TRBD1	TGTGCCAGCAGCTCCCGGGACAGGGGGCAAGAGACCCAGTACTTC	CASSSRDRGQETQYF
TRBJ1-3	medium-sized	TRBV28	TRBD1	TGTGCCAGCACCCCACCCAGGGGGACCATATATTTT	CASTPPRGTIYF
TRBJ1-4	.	TRBV7-8	.	TGTGCCAGCAGCCCAGACGGGTTAGCTAATGAAAAACTGTTTTTT	CASSPDGLANEKLFF
TRBJ1-1	.	TRBV28	.	TGTGCCAGCAGTTCAGGACAGTTGACTGAAGCTTTCTTT	CASSSGQLTEAFF
TRBJ1-2	.	TRBV18	TRBD1	TGTGCCAGCTCACGGGACAGTCCAAACTATGGCTACACCTTC	CASSRDSPNYGYTF
TRBJ1-6	.	TRBV19	TRBD1	TGTGCCAGTAGTTTAGACAGGGGGAATTCACCCCTCCACTTT	CASSLDRGNSPLHF
TRBJ1-2	.	TRBV11-2	.	TGTGCCAGCAGCTTAGCGGGGGGTCAGGCCTATGGCTACACCTTC	CASSLAGGQAYGYTF
TRBJ1-1	.	TRBV7-9	TRBD1	TGTGCCAGCAGGGGACAGGGTACGAACACTGAAGCTTTCTTT	CASRGQGTNTEAFF
TRBJ1-2	.	TRBV6-5	.	TGTGCCAGCAGCGACAGCAATTACTATGGCTACACCTTC	CASSDSNYYGYTF
TRBJ1-3	.	TRBV7-2	.	TGTGCCAGCAGCAGAACAAAGTTGGGAAACACCATATATTTT	CASSRTKLGNTIYF
TRBJ2-4	.	TRBV18	.	TGTGCCAGCTCACCCCCGGGACTAGCCAAAAACATTCAGTACTTC	CASSPPGLAKNIQYF
TRBJ1-1	.	TRBV5-1	.	TGCGCCAGCAGCTTGGGAGGGATTGGTAACACTGAAGCTTTCTTT	CASSLGGIGNTEAFF
TRBJ2-5	.	TRBV11-1	TRBD2	TGTGCCAGCAGCCCTGGGACTAGCGGGAGGCAAGAGACCCAGTACTTC	CASSPGTSGRQETQYF
TRBJ2-5	.	TRBV6-4	TRBD2	TGTGCCAGCAGTGACTCGACATTTCTAGCGGGGGATCAAGAGACCCAGTACTTC	CASSDSTFLAGDQETQYF
TRBJ1-1	.	TRBV7-3	.	TGTGCCAGCAGCAACTCCGGGAACACTGAAGCTTTCTTT	CASSNSGNTEAFF